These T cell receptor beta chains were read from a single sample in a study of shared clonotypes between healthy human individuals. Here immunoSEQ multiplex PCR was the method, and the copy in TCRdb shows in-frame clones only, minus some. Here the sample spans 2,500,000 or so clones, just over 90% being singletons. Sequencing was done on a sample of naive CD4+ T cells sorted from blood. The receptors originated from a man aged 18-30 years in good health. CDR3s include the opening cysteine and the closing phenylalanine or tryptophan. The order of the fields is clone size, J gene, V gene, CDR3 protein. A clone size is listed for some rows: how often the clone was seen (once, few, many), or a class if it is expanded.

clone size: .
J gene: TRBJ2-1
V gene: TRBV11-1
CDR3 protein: CASSPPGGANEQFF

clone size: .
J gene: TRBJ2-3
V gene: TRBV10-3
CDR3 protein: CAISPTLDTQYF

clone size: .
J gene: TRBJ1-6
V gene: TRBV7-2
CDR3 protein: CASSSAGGFGQSPLHF

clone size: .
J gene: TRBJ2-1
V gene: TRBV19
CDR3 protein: CASSIPGVSYNEQFF

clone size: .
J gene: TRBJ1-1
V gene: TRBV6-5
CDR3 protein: CASSYSGGQNTEAFF

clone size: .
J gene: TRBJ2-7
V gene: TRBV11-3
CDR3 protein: CASSTGQASYEQYF

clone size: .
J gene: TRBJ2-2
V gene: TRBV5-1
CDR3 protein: CASGSGGAVGELFF

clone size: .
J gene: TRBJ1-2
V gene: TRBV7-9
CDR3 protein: CASSSPYRGAGYTF

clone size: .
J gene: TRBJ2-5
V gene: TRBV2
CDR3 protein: CASSVVSGGETQYF

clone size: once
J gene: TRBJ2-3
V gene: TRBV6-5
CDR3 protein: CASSYSDRTDTQYF

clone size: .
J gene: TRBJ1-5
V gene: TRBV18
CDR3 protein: CASSPSGRDQPQHF

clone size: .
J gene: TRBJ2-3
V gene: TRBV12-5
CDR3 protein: CASGLEDRDTQYF

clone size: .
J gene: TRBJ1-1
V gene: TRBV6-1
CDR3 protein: CASRGQMNTEAFF

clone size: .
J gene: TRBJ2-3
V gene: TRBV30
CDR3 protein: CAWRKRTSGVDTQYF

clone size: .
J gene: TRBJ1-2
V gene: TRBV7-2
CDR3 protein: CASSLEPTNYGYTF

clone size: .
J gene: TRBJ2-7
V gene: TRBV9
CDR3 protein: CASSVQEQYF

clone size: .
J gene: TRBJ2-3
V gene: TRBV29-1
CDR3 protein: CSIGGLGDTQYF

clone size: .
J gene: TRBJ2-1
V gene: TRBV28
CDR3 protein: CASSLQNEQFF

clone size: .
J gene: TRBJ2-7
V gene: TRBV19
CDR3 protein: CASSPGFHEQYF

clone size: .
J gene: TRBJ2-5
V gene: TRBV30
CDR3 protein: CAWNARGQETQYF

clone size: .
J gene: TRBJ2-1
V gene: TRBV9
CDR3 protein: CASNVAGGNNEQFF

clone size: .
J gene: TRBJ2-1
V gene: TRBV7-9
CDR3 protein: CASSQQATYSYNEQFF

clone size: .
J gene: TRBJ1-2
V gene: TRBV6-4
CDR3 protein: CASSDLAGQGVSYGYTF

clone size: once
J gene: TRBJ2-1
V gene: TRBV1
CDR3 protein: CTSSPLAGGPNEQFF

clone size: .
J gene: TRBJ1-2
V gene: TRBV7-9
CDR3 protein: CASRQDRGIPSAMDGYTF

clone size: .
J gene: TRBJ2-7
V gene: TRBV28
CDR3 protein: CASLEGAPYEQYF

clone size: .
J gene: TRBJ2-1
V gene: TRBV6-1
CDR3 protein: CASSERTGALTHNEQFF

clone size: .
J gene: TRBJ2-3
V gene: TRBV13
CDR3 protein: CASSLPLLSTDTQYF

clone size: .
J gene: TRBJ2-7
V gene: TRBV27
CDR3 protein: CASSWGDERTEQYF

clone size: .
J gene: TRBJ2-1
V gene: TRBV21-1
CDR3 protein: CASSPERPWFF

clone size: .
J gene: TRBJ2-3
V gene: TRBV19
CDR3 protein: CASNLEGLPTDTQYF

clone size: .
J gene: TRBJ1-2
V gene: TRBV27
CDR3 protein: CAIRGSVGGYGYTF

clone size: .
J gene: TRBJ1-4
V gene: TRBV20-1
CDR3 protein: CSARDEEKLFF

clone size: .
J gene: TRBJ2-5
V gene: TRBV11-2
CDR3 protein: CASSPTRPPETQYF

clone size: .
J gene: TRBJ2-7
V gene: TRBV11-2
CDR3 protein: CASSQGQGTQYF

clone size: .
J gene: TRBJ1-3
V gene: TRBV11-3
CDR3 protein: CASSSLTSQGGTSGNTIYF

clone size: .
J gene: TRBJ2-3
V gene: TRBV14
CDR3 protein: CASSQDGGATQYF

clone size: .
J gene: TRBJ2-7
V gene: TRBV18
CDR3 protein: CASSPSGLAGYEQYF

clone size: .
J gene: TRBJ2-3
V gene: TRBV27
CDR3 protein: CASRGERGTDTQYF

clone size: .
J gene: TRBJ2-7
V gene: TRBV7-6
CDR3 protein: CASSLGGGQSYEQYF

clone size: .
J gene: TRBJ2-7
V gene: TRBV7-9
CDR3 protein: CASSQDKLIYEQYF